The 25 T cell receptor beta chains below were found in one sample sequenced in a study of tumor and adjacent non-tumor tissue in lung cancer (dated by TCRdb to the late 2010s). Preparation of the library involved multiplex PCR. The data were produced on an Illumina HiSeq 2500. TCRbeta libraries were constructed through three rounds of nested PCR with primers (Table S4) according to protocols adapted from ARM-PCR. TCRdb reprocessing: public reads trimmed at Q25 with fastp, clones called with MiXCR, in-frame beta chains kept. Merged by CDR3 protein, the rows form single entries marked with the most common genes and DNA. In this sample the table shows 68,000 or so distinct CDR3 sequences, just under 60% of which occur a single time. 20% to 25% of the sample is taken by the ten largest. RNA was isolated from bulk, unsorted tissue, and RNA quality was assessed with a NanoDrop ND-1000 and an Agilent 2100.

Sequencing used lung tumor tissue. All receptors derive from a man in his fifties with non-small cell lung cancer.

V is TRBV20-1 and J is TRBJ2-5; D gene ambiguous. This CDR3 is 14 amino acids long. The V and J ends lost 3 bases and 5 bases respectively, with 16 bases between them. In germline, CDR1 is DFQATT, CDR2 SNEGSKA (reference sequence). CDR3 nucleotides: TGCAGTGCTAGCGATTGGACGAGCTGGGAGACCCAGTACTTC. This translates into CSASDWTSWETQYF.

This clonotype was found a few times. The chain joins TRBV20-1 to TRBJ1-5; D possibly corresponds to TRBD1 (6 bases). The CDR3 consists of 13 residues. V was shortened by 7 bases and J by 1 base, with 11 bases between the two germline ends. Germline CDR1 DFQATT, CDR2 SNEGSKA (reference sequence). The CDR3 region has the DNA TGCAGTGTTACTACAGGGAGCAATCAGCCCCAGCATTTT. This gives the protein CSVTTGSNQPQHF.

On this clonotype: Just one base apart from a much larger clone, this may be a read error. V usage is TRBV6-1 and J usage is TRBJ2-3, with D tentatively TRBD2 (5 bases). This CDR3 is 12 amino acids long. Germline-derived CDR1 and CDR2 are MNHNS and SASEGT. CDR3 loop: CASSEMGDMQYF. For the CDR3, the DNA is TGTGCCAGCAGTGAAATGGGAGATATGCAGTATTTT.

Comment on this clonotype: At one end the junction does not follow the germline gene, possibly because of a read error. The rearrangement uses TRBV6-5 and TRBJ2-1; D possibly corresponds to TRBD2 (6 bases). The CDR3 spans 15 residues. Germline V gene sequence: CDR1 MNHEY, CDR2 SVGAGI. CDR3 nucleotide sequence: TGTGCCAGCAGTGTACTGGGGGGAGCGTACAATGAGCAGTTTTTC. Amino acid sequence: CASSVLGGAYNEQFF.

The J gene is TRBJ2-2, the V gene TRBV5-6, with a possible D match to TRBD1 (5 bases). The CDR3 covers 15 residues. Germline-derived CDR1 and CDR2 are SGHDT and YYEEEE. V lost 8 bases and J 5 bases, leaving 19 bases between the germline ends. The CDR3 sequence is CASGPPTDDTGELFF. CDR3 bases: TGTGCCAGTGGTCCGCCGACAGACGATACCGGGGAGCTGTTTTTT.

The V call is TRBV7-9, the J call TRBJ1-3; no firm D call. Deletions cut 6 bases from V and 0 bases from J, with 15 bases between. This CDR3 spans 16 amino acids. The germline gives CDR1 SEHNR, CDR2 FQNEAQ (reference sequence). CDR3 nucleotides: TGTGCCAGCAGTTCTACGGACTTCCACTCTGGAAACACCATATATTTT. This translates into CASSSTDFHSGNTIYF.

Turning to this clonotype: A much larger clone sits a single nucleotide away, making a read error possible. DNA for the CDR3: TGTGCCATCACGGTCAGATGGTCCTACGAGCAGTACTTC. Translation: CAITVRWSYEQYF. The chain joins TRBV10-3 to TRBJ2-7; no clear D. The V gene's germline CDR1 is ENHRY and CDR2 SYGVKD. The V and J ends lost 7 bases and 1 base respectively, with 11 bases between them. CDR3 length: 13 residues.

This clonotype was seen more than once but under ten times. This sequence may be a read error, since a much larger clone differs from it by one base. The CDR3 does not close with the conserved phenylalanine or tryptophan, likely indicating a read error. The gene calls are TRBV4-1 and TRBJ2-1; tentatively, D is TRBD2 (6 bases). The CDR3 contains 15 residues. Germline V lookup: CDR1 MGHRA, CDR2 YSYEKL. V lost 1 base to trimming and J lost 0 bases, with 7 bases between them. CDR3 DNA sequence: TGCGCCAGCAGCCAAGTCGGGAGCTCCTACAATGAGCAGTTCTTA. Translating gives CASSQVGSSYNEQFL.

In the case of this clonotype: The junction shows a germline mismatch at one end, possibly a read error. The J gene is TRBJ2-1, the V gene TRBV11-3; D not resolved. Germline CDR1 SGHNT, CDR2 YENEEA. This CDR3 contains 15 residues. CDR3 sequence: CASSLEWRSRDEQIF. In nucleotides, the CDR3 is TGTGCCAGCAGCCTCGAATGGCGGTCCCGCGATGAACAGATCTTC.

Of note for this clonotype: In this CDR3 the conserved last residue, phenylalanine or tryptophan, is missing, so a read error is likely. V and J are TRBV6-5 and TRBJ1-1; TRBD1 matches at 8 bases. Germline assignment: CDR1 MNHEY and CDR2 SVGAGI. This CDR3 comprises 14 residues. The CDR3 sequence is CANSNRGGDTEAFL. The CDR3 coding sequence is TGTGCCAACAGTAACAGGGGGGGTGACACTGAAGCTTTCCTT.

About this clonotype itself: This may stem from a read error, because a much larger clone lies one nucleotide away. The genes are TRBV6-5 and TRBJ2-7; 8 bases match TRBD1. Germline V gene sequence: CDR1 MNHEY, CDR2 SVGAGI. CDR3 length: 15 amino acids. CDR3 coding DNA: TGTACCAGCAGTTCCCGGGACAGGCACTCCTACGAGCAGTACTTC. Amino acids: CTSSSRDRHSYEQYF.

This sequence joins TRBV7-9 and TRBJ2-5; D uncertain. The CDR3 is made up of 11 amino acids. CDR1 and CDR2 (germline): SEHNR, FQNEAQ (reference sequence). V was trimmed by 5 bases and J by 7 bases, leaving 8 bases between them. This CDR3 is CASSIGRTQYF. The DNA of the CDR3 is TGTGCCAGCAGCATAGGCCGGACCCAGTACTTC.

This chain connects TRBV11-2 to TRBJ1-6, with D unclear. There are 14 residues in the CDR3. The ends were cut back, 2 bases at V and 9 bases at J, with 11 bases in the middle. Germline V gene lookup returns CDR1 SGHAT and CDR2 FQNNGV. CDR3 bases: TGTGCCAGCAGCTTATGGTACGGCATTTCACCCCTCCACTTT. Translating gives CASSLWYGISPLHF.

This clonotype came up many times. An end of the junction differs from the germline gene, which may be a read error. In DNA form, the CDR3 reads TGTGCCAGCAGTCCCGGGACCTTCGAGAGCTATACTTCACCCCTCCACTTT. This encodes CASSPGTFESYTSPLHF. The gene calls are TRBV28 and TRBJ1-6; the D gene is possibly TRBD1 (5 bases). The CDR3 is 17 amino acids. Germline-derived CDR1 and CDR2 are MDHEN and SYDVKM. Using reference TRBV28 and TRBJ1-6 for the parts outside the CDR3, the full variable domain is DVKVTQSSRYLVKRTGEKVFLECVQDMDHENMFWYRQDPGLGLRLIYFSYDVKMKEKGDIPEGYSVSREKKERFSLILESASTNQTSMYLCASSPGTFESYTSPLHFGNGTRLTVT.

The sample holds many counts of this clonotype. V usage is TRBV29-1 and J usage is TRBJ2-7; 8 bases match TRBD1. Germline loops: CDR1 SQVTM, CDR2 ANQGSEA. The CDR3 sequence is 13 residues long. V lost 7 bases to trimming and J lost 2 bases; unmatched junction nucleotides: 7. The chain's CDR3 is CSAMTGVTYEQYF. The CDR3 DNA is TGCAGCGCCATGACAGGGGTAACCTACGAGCAGTACTTC.

This clonotype has just a few counts. This may come from a read error, since a much larger clone is one base off. The CDR3 DNA reads as TGTGCCATCACCAAGGACAGCCTAGAAACCTCCCACGAGCAGTACTTC. Translating it yields CAITKDSLETSHEQYF. J is TRBJ2-7 and V is TRBV10-3; TRBD1 is a possible D gene (6 bases). Germline V gene sequence: CDR1 ENHRY, CDR2 SYGVKD. The CDR3 is 16 amino acids.

A note on this clonotype: One junction end disagrees with the germline gene, perhaps due to a read error. This chain joins TRBV10-3 and TRBJ2-1; 7 bases agree with TRBD2. CDR1 is ENHRY and CDR2 is SYGVKD in the germline V gene. The CDR3 length is 16 residues. The CDR3 DNA reads as TGTACCATCAGTGAGCCGATGGCGGGAGCCTACAATGAGCAGTTCTTC. Translated, it gives CTISEPMAGAYNEQFF.

This clonotype was detected only a few times. A much larger clonotype is one base distant, so this may be a read error. V usage is TRBV11-2 and J usage is TRBJ2-7; TRBD2 might be the D (5 bases). CDR1 and CDR2 (germline): SGHAT, FQNNGV. The V gene lost 2 bases and the J gene lost 3 bases, with 8 bases spanning the gap. The CDR3 length is 13 residues. CDR3 nucleotides: TGTGCCAGCAGCTTACGTGAGGGCTACGAGCAGTACTTC. It encodes CASSLREGYEQYF.

This CDR3 is CASSLMPGGNQPQHF. The CDR3 DNA follows: TGTGCCAGCAGCCTCATGCCCGGGGGGAATCAGCCCCAGCATTTT. V is TRBV11-2 and J is TRBJ1-5, with D maybe TRBD1 (5 bases). V lost 5 bases to trimming and J lost 4 bases, with 15 bases between them. CDR1 and CDR2 (germline): SGHAT, FQNNGV. The CDR3 sequence is 15 residues long.

This clonotype appeared many times. The chain is built from TRBV30 and TRBJ1-2; D unclear. Germline CDR1 is GTSNPN and CDR2 is SVGIG (reference sequence). The CDR3 is 12 amino acids. The germline V and J ends were trimmed by 2 bases and 8 bases, with 12 bases remaining between them. The CDR3 loop reads CAWSTSLGGYTF. The CDR3 DNA reads TGTGCCTGGAGTACAAGCCTCGGGGGCTACACCTTC.

The table lists this clonotype with many counts. The gene calls are TRBV11-2 and TRBJ2-3; D may correspond to TRBD1 or TRBD2 (6 bases each). The germline V gene has CDR1 SGHAT and CDR2 FQNNGV. CDR3 length: 16 residues. V gave up 5 bases and J gave up 3 bases, with 18 bases separating them. The CDR3 is CASSAGAGSSTDTQYF. The CDR3 nucleotides are TGTGCCAGCAGCGCAGGGGCGGGAAGCTCGACAGATACGCAGTATTTT. Full variable domain (rest looked up from reference TRBV11-2 and TRBJ2-3): EAGVAQSPRYKIIEKRQSVAFWCNPISGHATLYWYQQILGQGPKLLIQFQNNGVVDDSQLPKDRFSAERLKGVDSTLKIQPAKLEDSAVYLCASSAGAGSSTDTQYFGPGTRLTVL.

Of note for this clonotype: A much larger clone lies a single base off, so this may be a read error. In DNA, the CDR3 is TGTGCCACCAGGTCCAGCGGGAGACACAATGAGCAGTTCTTC. Translation gives CATRSSGRHNEQFF. The chain uses TRBV24-1 and TRBJ2-1; 8 bases are a match to TRBD2. V trimming: 7 bases; J trimming: 5 bases; junction bases outside the gene matches: 6. The CDR3 spans 14 residues. The V gene's germline CDR1 is KGHDR and CDR2 SFDVKD.

This clonotype was picked up a small number of times. This chain links TRBV5-1 with TRBJ1-1; the D gene is possibly TRBD1 (5 bases). CDR1 is SGHRS, CDR2 YFSETQ, per germline. This CDR3 contains 16 residues. With 0 bases removed from V and 7 bases from J, the gap between germline ends came to 19 bases. CDR3 DNA: TGCGCCAGCAGCTTGGACCTCCAGGGACGGGGTATTGAAGCTTTCTTT. Translated: CASSLDLQGRGIEAFF.

In regard to this clonotype: A much larger clone differs from this one at a single base, so this may be a read error. The gene calls are TRBV5-4 and TRBJ2-5; TRBD2 agrees at 12 bases. Trimming cost V 0 bases and J 10 bases; bases outside gene matches: 7. CDR1 SGHNT and CDR2 YYREEE come from the germline V gene (reference sequence). CDR3 length equals 15 residues. CDR3 DNA: TGTGCCAGCAGCTTGGCTAGCGGGGGGGCCGCGATCCAGTACTTC. This gives the protein CASSLASGGAAIQYF.

This sequence joins TRBV28 and TRBJ2-7, with D possibly called TRBD1 or TRBD2 (5 bases each). Germline V lookup: CDR1 MDHEN, CDR2 SYDVKM. V dropped 6 bases and J dropped 3 bases, with 15 bases sitting between them. The CDR3 has 14 residues. CDR3 sequence reads: CASSPRGRVYEQYF. DNA for the CDR3: TGTGCCAGCAGCCCACGGGGACGAGTCTACGAGCAGTACTTC.